In its sample, the clone carrying this TCR beta chain was seen once. As yet, its antigen is unknown. The method was immunoSEQ multiplex PCR; TCRdb's version includes in-frame clones alone and lacks a portion of them. This sample carries about 40,000 clones, roughly nine tenths of them seen once, and the ten largest clones take 10% to 15%. People who had autoimmune disease history or systemic immunosuppression were excluded. The data were taken from a study of OX40 agonist ivuxolimab in advanced cancers. The overall study: Patients with hepatocellular carcinoma, melanoma, renal cell or head and neck cancer made up the dose-escalation patients. Overall study findings and caveats: Both blood CD4+ and CD8+ T cells showed clonal growth by week 6 at 0.1 to 3.0 mg/kg. Expanded clones were, on average, more numerous in CD8+ T cells than in CD4+.

With V trimmed by 1 base and J by 15 bases, 12 bases remained unmatched. The CDR3 consists of 14 residues. CDR1 is MGHRA and CDR2 is YSYEKL in the germline V gene. Sequenced material: CD4+ or CD8+ T cells sorted from blood, taken in a trial of the OX40 agonist ivuxolimab. The chain combines TRBV4-1 with TRBJ2-1; 7 positions match TRBD2. The clonotype comes from an adult with an advanced solid tumor such as melanoma, head and neck, liver or kidney cancer. This CDR3 reads CASSQVYSGGVLFF. CDR3 in DNA: TGCGCCAGCAGCCAAGTTTACAGTGGGGGGGTTTTGTTCTTC.